This is a list of T cell receptor beta chains from one sample in a study of shared T cell receptors in the human thymus. This table comes from immunoSEQ multiplex PCR, and its TCRdb copy is limited to in-frame clones, with some not included. Of hundreds of thousands of clones in the sample, more than 75% are singletons; the top ten hold 0.0095% to 0.011%. Another study also made use of these data, one on human thymus T cells.

Material: thymocytes. The receptors were sampled from a boy under three years old with a congenital heart defect. Both conserved end residues are part of each CDR3.

TRBJ1-5 | TRBV6-5 | CASSSLAGGPNQPQHF
TRBJ2-5 | TRBV6-5 | CASRNRDNEETQYF
TRBJ2-3 | TRBV7-9 | CASSSSDRPSSSTDTQYF
TRBJ1-4 | TRBV5-4 | CASSPDGEKLFF
TRBJ1-1 | TRBV6-6 | CATKTGGTEAFF
TRBJ2-2 | TRBV7-2 | CASSHKSGELFF
TRBJ1-2 | TRBV27 | CASSLKGGETNYGYTF
TRBJ1-5 | TRBV6-6 | CASSSRARNQPQHF
TRBJ2-1 | TRBV14 | CASSQDGSGGPRNEQFF
TRBJ1-5 | TRBV11-2 | CASSPEGDNQPQHF
TRBJ2-7 | TRBV27 | CASGGGQSYEQYF
TRBJ2-3 | TRBV7-2 | CASSLGGRETDTQYF
TRBJ2-7 | TRBV7-6 | CASSTRDRGPTYEQYF
TRBJ1-1 | TRBV10-2 | CASSVNRGDHTEAFF
- | TRBV18 | CASSPRAPESSYEQYF
TRBJ2-7 | TRBV19 | CASQGVLAGEGEQYF
TRBJ2-2 | TRBV19 | CASSSNTGELFF
TRBJ1-5 | TRBV25-1 | CATPWRGNQPQHF
TRBJ2-1 | TRBV4-1 | CASSQDPSGSNSSYNEQFF
TRBJ1-5 | TRBV12-5 | CASGPQTGSQPQHF
TRBJ2-4 | TRBV7-8 | CASSLLDRDINIQYF
TRBJ2-7 | TRBV27 | CASSLRDRADEQYF
TRBJ2-1 | TRBV18 | CASSPPGGRPFAYNEQFF
TRBJ1-2 | TRBV18 | CASSPVRNYGYTF
TRBJ2-7 | TRBV28 | CASSLCKLAGTRRGDEQYF
TRBJ2-3 | TRBV5-4 | CASSSREFTDTQYF
TRBJ1-2 | TRBV6-4 | CASSDRVEEGTRPYGGYTF
TRBJ1-1 | TRBV18 | CASSPHPRVDTEAFF
TRBJ2-1 | TRBV2 | CASRGYRVPHHNEQFF
TRBJ2-3 | TRBV4-3 | CASSQAVVTDTQYF
TRBJ2-2 | TRBV7-3 | CASSLSPGGVLDTGELFF
TRBJ2-1 | TRBV9 | CASSPEGSGTPSSYNEQFF
TRBJ2-4 | TRBV19 | CASSSRVAKNIQYF
TRBJ2-1 | TRBV11-1 | CASSSTSGRAIDNEQFF
TRBJ2-7 | TRBV7-9 | CASTRDKFYEQYF
TRBJ1-2 | TRBV7-3 | CASSSRTGGASKGYTF
TRBJ1-2 | TRBV28 | CASSRADRANYGYTF
TRBJ2-1 | TRBV25-1 | CASSGRPMGHNEQFF
TRBJ2-1 | TRBV5-1 | CASSRLGEHEQFF
TRBJ2-6 | TRBV7-2 | CASSLARSGPSGANVLTF
TRBJ2-1 | TRBV9 | CASSVATAGPYNEQFF
TRBJ2-5 | TRBV2 | CASSFPRQAPKETQYF
TRBJ2-5 | TRBV5-4 | CASSLVGGGLAGAPGEQYF
TRBJ2-7 | TRBV28 | CASGGQGASDEQYF
TRBJ2-7 | TRBV7-2 | CASTPTGRDEQYF
TRBJ2-7 | TRBV13 | CASRSLSSYEQYF
TRBJ1-3 | TRBV5-4 | CASSPRTASSGNTIYF